These 28 T cell receptor beta chains originate from one sample sequenced in a study of cytomegalovirus exposure and HLA in healthy donors. Primers included in the PCR were 60 Vbeta and 13 Jbeta primers. The assay was immunoSEQ multiplex PCR, and TCRdb's table has in-frame clones only and misses some. The sample has approximately 140,000 clones; about three quarters are singletons. Sequencing input: PBMCs. The receptors here all came from a middle-aged woman in good health and CMV-seronegative.

The rearrangement joins TRBV7-2 to TRBJ2-2, with 9 bases identical to TRBD1. The V segment lost 1 base and the J segment 5 bases; nucleotides outside the gene matches: 8. The CDR3 sequence is 17 residues long. Germline V CDR1 and CDR2: SGHTA, FQGNSA. The CDR3 DNA sequence: TGTGCCAGCAGCTTAGGCGTCGGGACAGGGAGTACCGGGGAGCTGTTTTTT. It yields the protein CASSLGVGTGSTGELFF.

The V and J genes are TRBV19 and TRBJ2-2, with a possible D match to TRBD1 (5 bases). With 5 bases removed from V and 3 bases from J, the gap between germline ends came to 10 bases. This CDR3 has 14 residues. The germline CDR1 and CDR2 sequences are LNHDA and SQIVND (reference sequence). CDR3 loop: CASSALGDTGELFF. In DNA form, the CDR3 reads TGTGCCAGTAGTGCCCTAGGGGACACCGGGGAGCTGTTTTTT.

The chain joins TRBV15 to TRBJ1-2; a weak D match, TRBD1 (5 bases). Germline V gives CDR1 LNHNV, CDR2 YYDKDF (reference sequence). This CDR3 spans 14 amino acids. V lost 0 bases and J 6 bases, leaving 11 bases between the germline ends. The CDR3 sequence: CATSRDIRGDGYTF. CDR3 bases: TGTGCCACCAGCAGAGATATCCGGGGGGATGGCTACACCTTC.

This chain links TRBV2 with TRBJ2-7; 7 bases fit TRBD2. Germline trimming cut 10 bases from V and 7 bases from J; bases unmatched to any gene: 19. The CDR3 length is 15 residues. Germline V CDR1 and CDR2: SNHLY, FYNNEI. Written as DNA, the CDR3 is TGTGCCACCCAACCGGTGGGGGGGGAATCTAGGGAGCAGTACGTC. It codes for CATQPVGGESREQYV.

J is TRBJ1-5 and V is TRBV28; D may be TRBD1 (6 bases). The CDR3 is made up of 14 amino acids. V was cut by 6 bases and J by 6 bases, with 15 bases left in between. Per the germline V gene, CDR1 is MDHEN and CDR2 is SYDVKM. The CDR3 region has the DNA TGTGCCAGCAGCCTAGGGGGTTTAGCTCAGCCCCAGCATTTT. Its translation: CASSLGGLAQPQHF. The variable domain in full, with the rest retrieved from reference TRBV28 and TRBJ1-5, is DVKVTQSSRYLVKRTGEKVFLECVQDMDHENMFWYRQDPGLGLRLIYFSYDVKMKEKGDIPEGYSVSREKKERFSLILESASTNQTSMYLCASSLGGLAQPQHFGDGTRLSIL.

V is TRBV11-3 and J is TRBJ2-3; TRBD1 agrees at 9 bases. The J segment lost 5 bases and the V segment lost 3 bases, leaving 6 bases of the junction unmatched. CDR1 is SGHNT, CDR2 YENEEA, per germline. The CDR3 consists of 15 residues. The CDR3 sequence: CASSLTGTGRDTQYF. The CDR3 coding sequence is TGTGCCAGCAGCTTGACCGGGACAGGGAGAGATACGCAGTATTTT.

The genes are TRBV7-2 and TRBJ2-7; D may be TRBD1 (6 bases). This CDR3 is 14 amino acids long. Germline CDR1 reads SGHTA; CDR2 reads FQGNSA. The germline V and J ends were trimmed by 3 bases and 1 base, with 10 bases remaining between them. CDR3 in DNA: TGTGCCAGCAGCTTGGACAGCGGATCCTACGAGCAGTACTTC. This gives the protein CASSLDSGSYEQYF.

The chain recombines TRBV10-3 with TRBJ1-2, with TRBD1 matching over 8 bases. CDR1 is ENHRY, CDR2 SYGVKD, per germline. The CDR3 runs to 13 residues. Losses at the gene ends were 8 bases for V and 5 bases for J; bases not matched to a gene: 7. The CDR3 spells CAIAGQGRYGYTF. Here the CDR3 DNA reads TGTGCCATCGCTGGACAGGGAAGATATGGCTACACCTTC.

Only a few counts were recorded for this clone. The rearrangement joins TRBV2 to TRBJ1-1; TRBD1 matches 11 bases. The V gene's germline CDR1 is SNHLY and CDR2 FYNNEI. V lost 6 bases and J lost 5; bases outside the gene matches: 2. The CDR3 spans 13 residues. Written as DNA, the CDR3 is TGTGCCAGCAGGGGGGACAGGGGGACTGAAGCTTTCTTT. Translating gives CASRGDRGTEAFF.

This clone is a singleton in its sample. V gene TRBV28 combines with J gene TRBJ1-1, with 7 nucleotides matching TRBD1. This CDR3 region has 20 residues. CDR1 MDHEN and CDR2 SYDVKM come from the germline V gene. V lost 5 bases and J lost 4; bases outside the gene matches: 25. CDR3 bases: TGTGCCAGCAGTCCTTTGGATTTGCCATCCTACAGGGGAGAGACCACTGAAGCTTTCTTT. Encoded protein: CASSPLDLPSYRGETTEAFF.

This clone was picked up a small number of times. The gene calls are TRBV6-5 and TRBJ1-2; 10 nucleotides line up with TRBD1. The J segment lost 7 bases and the V segment lost 0 bases, leaving 8 bases of the junction unmatched. The CDR3 totals 16 residues. CDR1 and CDR2 from the germline V gene are MNHEY and SVGAGI. The CDR3 DNA follows: TGTGCCAGCAGTTACTCCCGGACAGGGGGAACTACTGGCTACACCTTC. It encodes CASSYSRTGGTTGYTF.

This chain links TRBV5-5 with TRBJ2-5, with TRBD2 matching 10 bases. V lost 4 bases to trimming and J lost 5 bases; unmatched junction nucleotides: 5. This CDR3 contains 14 residues. Germline V lookup: CDR1 SGHKS, CDR2 YYEKEE (reference sequence). CDR3 region: CASSVSGGWETQYF. The CDR3 nucleotides are TGTGCCAGCAGCGTTAGCGGGGGGTGGGAGACCCAGTACTTC. The full variable domain, its missing parts supplied by reference TRBV5-5 and TRBJ2-5, is DAGVTQSPTHLIKTRGQQVTLRCSPISGHKSVSWYQQVLGQGPQFIFQYYEKEERGRGNFPDRFSARQFPNYSSELNVNALLLGDSALYLCASSVSGGWETQYFGPGTRLLVL.

This clone turned up a few times. V is TRBV2 and J is TRBJ1-2; TRBD1 aligns across 7 bases. CDR1 and CDR2 from the germline V gene are SNHLY and FYNNEI. V shed 7 bases, J shed 0 bases, and the junction held 5 bases outside the gene matches. The CDR3 loop spans 14 amino acids. DNA for the CDR3: TGTGCCAGCAAGAGGGACAGAACTAACTATGGCTACACCTTC. It yields the protein CASKRDRTNYGYTF. Full variable domain (missing parts from reference TRBV2 and TRBJ1-2): EPEVTQTPSHQVTQMGQEVILRCVPISNHLYFYWYRQILGQKVEFLVSFYNNEISEKSEIFDDQFSVERPDGSNFTLKIRSTKLEDSAMYFCASKRDRTNYGYTFGSGTRLTVV.

V and J are TRBV28 and TRBJ2-7, with D possibly matching TRBD2 (6 bases). This CDR3 is 12 amino acids long. The V and J ends lost 5 bases and 3 bases respectively, with 8 bases between them. Germline CDR1 reads MDHEN; CDR2 reads SYDVKM. CDR3 in DNA: TGTGCCAGCAGTCAGGGAGGCTACGAGCAGTACGTC. Amino acid sequence: CASSQGGYEQYV.

The V call is TRBV9, the J call TRBJ2-1; 8 positions match TRBD1. With 0 bases clipped from V and 7 bases from J, the junction kept 6 bases outside the gene matches. Germline V CDR1 and CDR2: SGDLS, YYNGEE. This CDR3 has 15 amino acids. Written as DNA, the CDR3 is TGTGCCAGCAGCGTAGCGGGCAGGGGGCGTAATGAGCAGTTCTTC. Amino acid sequence: CASSVAGRGRNEQFF.

This chain links TRBV28 with TRBJ2-7; 7 bases fit TRBD1. V was pared by 4 bases and J by 3 bases, with 3 bases of the junction left unmatched. In germline, CDR1 is MDHEN, CDR2 SYDVKM. The CDR3 is made up of 13 amino acids. The CDR3 here is CASSSTGFYEQYV. CDR3 DNA: TGTGCCAGCAGTTCGACAGGGTTCTACGAGCAGTACGTC.

The chain joins TRBV2 to TRBJ1-1; D is unclear. The V and J ends lost 5 bases and 7 bases respectively, with 11 bases between them. The length of the CDR3 is 12 residues. CDR1 SNHLY and CDR2 FYNNEI come from the germline V gene. The CDR3 bases are TGTGCCAGCAGTACACAGTTGGATGAAGCTTTCTTT. Its translation is CASSTQLDEAFF.

CDR3 protein: CASSFRWRRTGVTGELFF. DNA for the CDR3: TGTGCCAGCAGTTTCAGGTGGAGGAGGACAGGGGTTACCGGGGAGCTGTTTTTT. The gene calls are TRBV27 and TRBJ2-2, with TRBD1 matching over 9 bases. V lost 3 bases, J lost 5 bases, and 13 bases stayed unmatched. Germline values: CDR1 MNHEY, CDR2 SMNVEV (reference sequence). The CDR3 length is 18 residues.

V and J are TRBV11-2 and TRBJ2-2; D is perhaps TRBD1 (5 bases). The V gene's germline CDR1 is SGHAT and CDR2 FQNNGV. Trimming cost V 2 bases and J 4 bases, with 11 bases left between them. The CDR3 sequence is 15 residues long. The CDR3 region has the DNA TGTGCCAGCAGCTTACCCACGACAGTCACCGGGGAGCTGTTTTTT. Translation gives CASSLPTTVTGELFF.

The genes are TRBV7-9 and TRBJ1-4; D perhaps matches TRBD1 (5 bases). The V end lost 4 bases, the J end lost 3 bases, and 15 bases lay between the germline ends. The CDR3 covers 16 residues. Looked up from germline, CDR1 is SEHNR and CDR2 is FQNEAQ (reference sequence). The chain's CDR3 is CASSSPMGGANEKLFF. CDR3 nucleotide sequence: TGTGCCAGCAGCTCCCCTATGGGGGGTGCTAATGAAAAACTGTTTTTT.

The V call is TRBV29-1, the J call TRBJ2-5; the D gene is possibly TRBD1 (6 bases). The CDR3 consists of 13 residues. CDR1 and CDR2 (germline): SQVTM, ANQGSEA. V shed 6 bases and J shed 5 bases, with 16 bases lying between them. CDR3 sequence reads: CSVLWGQGETQYF. The CDR3 DNA reads TGCAGCGTCCTGTGGGGACAAGGGGAGACCCAGTACTTC. The full variable domain, with the rest looked up from reference TRBV29-1 and TRBJ2-5, is SAVISQKPSRDICQRGTSLTIQCQVDSQVTMMFWYRQQPGQSLTLIATANQGSEATYESGFVIDKFPISRPNLTFSTLTVSNMSPEDSSIYLCSVLWGQGETQYFGPGTRLLVL.

The rearrangement uses TRBV5-1 and TRBJ1-2; 7 bases align to TRBD1. Per germline, CDR1 SGHRS and CDR2 YFSETQ. Trimming removed 3 bases from V and 5 bases from J; junction bases left unmatched: 7. CDR3 length: 14 residues. The CDR3 DNA reads as TGCGCCAGCAGCTACCAGGGGGAGACGTATGGCTACACCTTC. As protein: CASSYQGETYGYTF. Full variable domain (rest looked up from reference TRBV5-1 and TRBJ1-2): KAGVTQTPRYLIKTRGQQVTLSCSPISGHRSVSWYQQTPGQGLQFLFEYFSETQRNKGNFPGRFSGRQFSNSRSEMNVSTLELGDSALYLCASSYQGETYGYTFGSGTRLTVV.

The chain is built from TRBV5-6 and TRBJ2-7; TRBD2 matches 8 bases. Germline CDR1 reads SGHDT; CDR2 reads YYEEEE. The CDR3 spans 14 residues. The junction had 7 bases not matched to a gene; V was cut back by 4 bases and J by 4 bases. As DNA, the CDR3 is TGTGCCAGCAGCCGTTCGGGAGGGTTGTACGAGCAGTACTTC. It yields the protein CASSRSGGLYEQYF.

The chain is built from TRBV9 and TRBJ2-5; D is unclear. The V and J ends lost 4 bases and 5 bases respectively, with 18 bases between them. CDR3 length equals 15 residues. Germline V gene sequence: CDR1 SGDLS, CDR2 YYNGEE. CDR3 amino acids: CASSTMGIIMETQYF. The CDR3 bases are TGTGCCAGCAGCACGATGGGCATCATTATGGAGACCCAGTACTTC.

Only one count was recorded for this clone. The chain has TRBV5-1 and TRBJ2-5; 7 bases align to TRBD1. The J call could be wrong; TRBJ2-7 is a better fit for the DNA end. The CDR3 extends over 15 amino acids. The germline gives CDR1 SGHRS, CDR2 YFSETQ. CDR3 DNA: TGCGCCAGCAGCCGAGGTCAGGGGGTTATGTACGAGCAGTACTTC. This codes for CASSRGQGVMYEQYF.

The chain combines TRBV5-6 with TRBJ1-4; 8 nucleotides align to TRBD1. The CDR3 is 14 residues long. CDR1 and CDR2 from the germline V gene are SGHDT and YYEEEE. V trimming: 0 bases; J trimming: 8 bases; junction bases outside the gene matches: 3. DNA for the CDR3: TGTGCCAGCAGCTTGGGCAGGGGGCTGGAAAAACTGTTTTTT. Encoded protein: CASSLGRGLEKLFF.

V is TRBV7-6 and J is TRBJ1-1; tentatively, D is TRBD1 (6 bases). CDR3 length equals 13 residues. V gave up 6 bases and J gave up 1 base, with 9 bases separating them. Germline-derived CDR1 and CDR2 are SGHVS and FNYEAQ. The CDR3, as DNA: TGTGCCAGCAGTGCGACAGGGAACACTGAAGCTTTCTTT. It translates to CASSATGNTEAFF.

V gene TRBV7-9 combines with J gene TRBJ1-4, with a weak D call TRBD1 (5 bases). The ends were cut back, 1 base at V and 5 bases at J, with 14 bases in the middle. The CDR3 consists of 16 residues. Germline values: CDR1 SEHNR, CDR2 FQNEAQ (reference sequence). CDR3 coding DNA: TGTGCCAGCAGCTTAGGGGCCCAGGGCCTCAATGAAAAACTGTTTTTT. Amino acids: CASSLGAQGLNEKLFF.